One and the same sample provided the 9 T cell receptor beta chains below, sequenced in a study of identical twins. TCRdb independently ran MiXCR on the 5' RACE reads; one entry per CDR3 protein. The data contain 400,000 to 550,000 distinct CDR3 sequences, roughly 21% of them singletons. The same data also went into a second study, on T cells expressing NK-cell markers.

Sequencing used CD4+ T cells sorted from blood. The receptors originated from a woman between 18 and 29 years old in good health.

The gene calls are TRBV19 and TRBJ2-6; 11 bases align to TRBD1. This CDR3 spans 15 amino acids. The V gene's germline CDR1 is LNHDA and CDR2 SQIVND (reference sequence). V shed 8 bases and J 4 bases; nucleotides not matched to a gene: 4. CDR3 protein: CASGQGARGANVLTF. DNA for the CDR3: TGTGCCAGTGGACAGGGGGCGCGGGGGGCCAACGTCCTGACTTTC.

This chain joins TRBV20-1 and TRBJ2-7; a weak D match, TRBD1 (5 bases). This CDR3 has 11 residues. CDR1 DFQATT and CDR2 SNEGSKA come from the germline V gene (reference sequence). Deletions cut 6 bases from V and 4 bases from J, with 10 bases between. The CDR3 DNA follows: TGCAGTGCCAGGGCGTCGTACGAGCAGTACTTC. It translates to CSARASYEQYF.

The chain has TRBV4-3 and TRBJ2-7; the D is unclear. This CDR3 is 13 amino acids long. CDR1 and CDR2 from the germline V gene are LGHNA and YSLEER. Trimming left V 0 bases short and J 2 bases short, with 5 bases between. The CDR3 DNA is TGCGCCAGCAGCCAAGAGGGTCCCTACGAGCAGTACTTC. Translation gives CASSQEGPYEQYF.

V is TRBV20-1 and J is TRBJ1-1, with a tentative D call TRBD1 (6 bases). Germline V CDR1 and CDR2: DFQATT, SNEGSKA (reference sequence). CDR3 length: 14 amino acids. Between the trimmed V and J ends, which lost 5 bases and 0 bases, there was a span of 13 bases. DNA of the CDR3: TGCAGTGCTCTAAGCGGACAGTTGAACACTGAAGCTTTCTTT. Translating gives CSALSGQLNTEAFF.

This clonotype was observed a single time. The chain carries TRBV9 and TRBJ1-2; the D gene is possibly TRBD1 (5 bases). CDR1 is SGDLS, CDR2 YYNGEE, per germline. This CDR3 region has 15 residues. Trimming removed 0 bases from V and 3 bases from J, with 12 bases in between. CDR3 bases: TGTGCCAGCAGCGTAGATAGTTTGGGGGACTATGGCTACACCTTC. Translated: CASSVDSLGDYGYTF.

This clonotype has only a few counts. The rearrangement uses TRBV6-5 and TRBJ1-1; the D is unclear. The V gene's germline CDR1 is MNHEY and CDR2 SVGAGI. V was clipped by 6 bases and J by 9 bases, with 2 bases between them. The CDR3 is 8 residues long. This CDR3 reads CASRKAFF. The CDR3 DNA reads as TGTGCCAGCAGAAAAGCTTTCTTT.

The DNA for the CDR3 is TGTGCCACCAGCAGAGGCAGAGAGTCTGGGGCCAACGTCCTGACTTTC. Its protein is CATSRGRESGANVLTF. The gene calls are TRBV15 and TRBJ2-6, with D unclear. The CDR3 runs to 16 residues. Germline values: CDR1 LNHNV, CDR2 YYDKDF (reference sequence). V lost 1 base, J lost 1 base, and 8 bases lay in between.

This clonotype was detected many times. The J gene is TRBJ2-7, the V gene TRBV3-1; the D is unclear. Trimming took 5 bases from V and 7 from J, leaving 9 bases between them. The CDR3 contains 11 residues. Germline loops: CDR1 LGHDT, CDR2 YNNKEL (reference sequence). The CDR3 reads CASSLHGEQYF. CDR3 nucleotides: TGTGCCAGCAGCTTGCACGGAGAGCAGTACTTC.

The CDR3 loop reads CASSQEYRGPEAFF. The CDR3 DNA reads TGTGCCAGCAGCCAAGAGTATCGGGGCCCTGAAGCTTTCTTT. V is TRBV3-1 and J is TRBJ1-1, with TRBD1 as a possible D gene (5 bases). The germline CDR1 and CDR2 sequences are LGHDT and YNNKEL (reference sequence). V dropped 0 bases and J dropped 6 bases, with 11 bases sitting between them. The CDR3 totals 14 residues.